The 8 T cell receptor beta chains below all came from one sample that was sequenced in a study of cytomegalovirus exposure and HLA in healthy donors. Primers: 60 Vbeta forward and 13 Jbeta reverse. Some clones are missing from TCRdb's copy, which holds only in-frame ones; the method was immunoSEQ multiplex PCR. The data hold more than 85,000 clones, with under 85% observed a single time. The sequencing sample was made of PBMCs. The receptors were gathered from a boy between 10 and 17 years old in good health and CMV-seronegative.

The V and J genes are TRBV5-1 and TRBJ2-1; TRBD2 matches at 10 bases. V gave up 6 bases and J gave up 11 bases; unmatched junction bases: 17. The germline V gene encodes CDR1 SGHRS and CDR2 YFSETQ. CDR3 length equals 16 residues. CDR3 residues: CASTPAGPSGGLQQFF. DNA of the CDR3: TGCGCCAGCACCCCCGCAGGCCCTAGCGGGGGTCTGCAGCAGTTCTTC.

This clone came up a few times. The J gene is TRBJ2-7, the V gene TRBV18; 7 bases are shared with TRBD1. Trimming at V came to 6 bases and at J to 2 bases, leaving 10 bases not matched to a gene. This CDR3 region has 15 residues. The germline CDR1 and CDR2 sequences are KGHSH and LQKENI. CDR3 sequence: CASSPTSDRTYEQYF. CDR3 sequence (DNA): TGTGCCAGCTCTCCTACCTCGGACAGGACCTACGAGCAGTACTTC.

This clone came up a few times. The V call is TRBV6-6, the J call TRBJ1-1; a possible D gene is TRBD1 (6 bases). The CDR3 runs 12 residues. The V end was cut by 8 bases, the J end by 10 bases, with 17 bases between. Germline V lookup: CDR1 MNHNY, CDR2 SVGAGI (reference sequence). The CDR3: CASAALGGAAFF. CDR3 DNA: TGTGCCAGCGCTGCACTGGGGGGGGCAGCTTTCTTT.

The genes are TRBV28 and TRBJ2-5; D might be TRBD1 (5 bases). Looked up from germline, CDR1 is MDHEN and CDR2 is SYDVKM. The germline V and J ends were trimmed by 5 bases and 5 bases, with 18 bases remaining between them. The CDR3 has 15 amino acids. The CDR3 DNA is TGTGCCAGCAGTGGCCAATCAGGGTCAGGGGAGACCCAGTACTTC. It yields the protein CASSGQSGSGETQYF.

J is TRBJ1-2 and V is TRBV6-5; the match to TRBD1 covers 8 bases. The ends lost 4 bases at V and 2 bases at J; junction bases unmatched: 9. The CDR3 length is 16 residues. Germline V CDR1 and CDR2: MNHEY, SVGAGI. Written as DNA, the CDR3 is TGTGCCAGCAGTTCCCCCCGGACAGGGAAAAACTATGGCTACACCTTC. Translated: CASSSPRTGKNYGYTF.

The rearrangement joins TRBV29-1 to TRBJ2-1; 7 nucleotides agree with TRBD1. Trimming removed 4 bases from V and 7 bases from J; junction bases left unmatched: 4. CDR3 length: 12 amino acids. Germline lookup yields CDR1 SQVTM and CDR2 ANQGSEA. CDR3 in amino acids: CSVVEGANEQFF. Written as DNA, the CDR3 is TGCAGCGTTGTTGAGGGGGCGAATGAGCAGTTCTTC.

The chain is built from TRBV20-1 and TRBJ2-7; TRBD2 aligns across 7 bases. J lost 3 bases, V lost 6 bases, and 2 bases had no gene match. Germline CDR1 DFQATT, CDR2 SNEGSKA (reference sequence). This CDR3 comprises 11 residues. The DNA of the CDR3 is TGCAGTGCCCGGGGGGACTACGAGCAGTACTTC. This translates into CSARGDYEQYF.

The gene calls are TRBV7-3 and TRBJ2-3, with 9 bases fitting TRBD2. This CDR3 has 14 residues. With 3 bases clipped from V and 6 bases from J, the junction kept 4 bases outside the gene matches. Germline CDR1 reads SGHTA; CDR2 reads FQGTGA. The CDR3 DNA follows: TGTGCCAGCAGCTTGACTAGCGGCGGGGATACGCAGTATTTT. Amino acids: CASSLTSGGDTQYF. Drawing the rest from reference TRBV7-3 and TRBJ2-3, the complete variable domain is GAGVSQTPSNKVTEKGKYVELRCDPISGHTALYWYRQSLGQGPEFLIYFQGTGAADDSGLPNDRFFAVRPEGSVSTLKIQRTERGDSAVYLCASSLTSGGDTQYFGPGTRLTVL.